This T cell receptor (beta chain) was sequenced during a study of blood T cell repertoires in COVID-19. Profiling relied on immunoSEQ multiplex PCR, and the TCRdb table lists in-frame clones only, not all of them. Counted here are 150,000 to 200,000 clones, about 93% occurring once; the ten biggest clones make up roughly 4.4%. J lost 9 bases, V lost 6 bases, and 11 bases had no gene match. The CDR3 loop spans 14 amino acids. Germline V gives CDR1 SNHLY, CDR2 FYNNEI. The origin of this receptor is a woman in her forties or fifties with acute or convalescent COVID-19. The sequencing input was peripheral blood. The chain employs TRBV2 and TRBJ2-1, with 7 nucleotides matching TRBD1. The CDR3, as DNA: TGTGCCAGCAGGCTCCGGTCCGCAGGGGGTGAGCAGTTCTTC. This codes for CASRLRSAGGEQFF.